What follows is one T cell receptor beta chain and its context. The CDR3 is 16 amino acids. V lost 2 bases to trimming and J lost 7 bases, with 19 bases between them. The germline V gene has CDR1 SGDLS and CDR2 YYNGEE. The data derive from a study of blood T cell repertoires in COVID-19. Study-wide context: The United States, Italy and Spain were the sources of the acute and convalescent COVID-19 samples. T cells, B-cell-depleted T cells, or PBMCs provided the cDNA or gDNA that served as material.

Authors' analysis steps: Reference gene primer amplification gave nucleated cell count estimates. The assay was immunoSEQ multiplex PCR, and TCRdb's table has in-frame clones only and misses some. V, J and clone size reflect that table, while D and trimming were determined from the DNA. The sample holds about 52,000 clones, around 81% seen once. The chain recombines TRBV9 with TRBJ2-1, with D perhaps TRBD1 (6 bases). This receptor was identified in a man aged 65 to 79 with active COVID-19. The specimen sequenced was peripheral blood. CDR3 DNA sequence: TGTGCCAGCAGCGTTAACCCGGGACAAGCTGGGAATGAGCAGTTCTTC. Translation: CASSVNPGQAGNEQFF.